Following are 19 T cell receptor beta chains from one sample sequenced in a study of control samples from healthy donors and cancer patients. Profiling relied on immunoSEQ multiplex PCR, and the TCRdb table lists in-frame clones only, not all of them. The sample comprises fewer than 200,000 clones, roughly 95% of which are singletons, and 4.1% rests with the top ten. The sequenced sample consisted of blood. These TCRs come from a woman aged 60-75 years in good health.

This chain links TRBV9 with TRBJ1-6, with D uncertain. The germline V gene encodes CDR1 SGDLS and CDR2 YYNGEE. V lost 1 base, J lost 7 bases, and 3 bases lay in between. This CDR3 comprises 12 residues. CDR3 bases: TGTGCCAGCAGCGTATCCAATTCACCCCTCCACTTT. Protein sequence: CASSVSNSPLHF.

In this sample, this clone turned up once. V gene TRBV6-5 combines with J gene TRBJ2-3; no definite D call. The V and J ends lost 9 bases and 0 bases respectively, with 16 bases between them. In germline, CDR1 is MNHEY, CDR2 SVGAGI. The CDR3 has 15 residues. The CDR3 here is CASNLVGSSTDTQYF. The CDR3 region has the DNA TGTGCCAGTAACCTGGTGGGCAGTAGCACAGATACGCAGTATTTT.

This sequence joins TRBV9 and TRBJ2-3, with D hard to call. Germline V gene sequence: CDR1 SGDLS, CDR2 YYNGEE. Trimming pared 0 bases from V and 5 bases from J, leaving 7 bases between. CDR3 size: 13 residues. This CDR3 reads CASSVVSRDTQYF. In DNA, the CDR3 is TGTGCCAGCAGCGTAGTGTCTCGAGATACGCAGTATTTT.

V and J are TRBV5-5 and TRBJ2-1; D unresolved. Germline CDR1 and CDR2: SGHKS and YYEKEE (reference sequence). This CDR3 comprises 13 residues. V lost 0 bases and J lost 5, with 6 bases in between. The CDR3 loop reads CASSLGQHNEQFF. CDR3 nucleotides: TGTGCCAGCAGCTTGGGTCAGCACAATGAGCAGTTCTTC.

V usage is TRBV7-3 and J usage is TRBJ2-5; D possibly corresponds to TRBD1 (6 bases). V lost 4 bases and J lost 1, with 10 bases in between. Per the germline V gene, CDR1 is SGHTA and CDR2 is FQGTGA. This CDR3 spans 14 amino acids. The CDR3 here is CASSSMGAQETQYF. The CDR3 bases are TGTGCCAGCAGCTCCATGGGGGCCCAAGAGACCCAGTACTTC.

The rearrangement links TRBV3-1 (or the pseudogene TRBV3-2) to TRBJ2-1; unclear D gene. CDR3 length: 12 amino acids. The V gene's germline CDR1 is LGHDT and CDR2 YNNKEL (reference sequence). V dropped 0 bases and J dropped 8 bases, with 5 bases sitting between them. The chain's CDR3 is CASSQDTDEQFF. In nucleotides, the CDR3 is TGTGCCAGCAGCCAAGATACGGATGAGCAGTTCTTC.

This clone occurred once. This sequence joins TRBV11-2 and TRBJ2-3; TRBD2 agrees at 11 bases. This CDR3 region has 14 residues. The germline CDR1 and CDR2 sequences are SGHAT and FQNNGV. Unmatched junction bases numbered 1, after V lost 3 bases and J lost 5 bases. CDR3 region: CASSFGTSGDTQYF. CDR3 sequence (DNA): TGTGCCAGCAGCTTTGGGACTAGCGGAGATACGCAGTATTTT.

The CDR3 loop reads CASCPPDRAGNTIYF. The CDR3 region has the DNA TGTGCCAGTTGCCCCCCTGACAGGGCTGGAAACACCATATATTTT. The gene calls are TRBV19 and TRBJ1-3, with 7 nucleotides matching TRBD1. CDR1 LNHDA and CDR2 SQIVND come from the germline V gene (reference sequence). CDR3 length: 15 amino acids. The ends lost 8 bases at V and 2 bases at J; junction bases unmatched: 9.

The chain joins TRBV3-1 (or the pseudogene TRBV3-2) to TRBJ1-2, with a possible D match to TRBD1 (5 bases). In germline, CDR1 is LGHDT, CDR2 YNNKEL (reference sequence). V shed 3 bases and J shed 4 bases, with 18 bases lying between them. CDR3 length equals 16 residues. CDR3 residues: CASSHRPAGDGYGYTF. Here the CDR3 DNA reads TGTGCCAGCAGCCATCGCCCCGCCGGGGACGGCTATGGCTACACCTTC.

The chain carries TRBV5-1 and TRBJ1-5; D remains ambiguous. The CDR3 covers 15 residues. The V and J ends lost 0 bases and 3 bases respectively, with 10 bases between them. Germline CDR1 and CDR2: SGHRS and YFSETQ. The CDR3 region is CASSLAGQSNQPQHF. The CDR3 region has the DNA TGCGCCAGCAGCTTGGCTGGCCAGTCCAATCAGCCCCAGCATTTT.

The J gene is TRBJ1-4, the V gene TRBV5-1, with D perhaps matching TRBD1 (6 bases). V lost 3 bases to trimming and J lost 6 bases, with 15 bases between them. The CDR3 covers 15 residues. Germline CDR1 is SGHRS and CDR2 is YFSETQ. The CDR3 is CASSSTGRKDEKLFF. DNA for the CDR3: TGCGCCAGCAGCTCTACAGGGAGAAAGGATGAAAAACTGTTTTTT. Drawing the rest from reference TRBV5-1 and TRBJ1-4, the complete variable domain is KAGVTQTPRYLIKTRGQQVTLSCSPISGHRSVSWYQQTPGQGLQFLFEYFSETQRNKGNFPGRFSGRQFSNSRSEMNVSTLELGDSALYLCASSSTGRKDEKLFFGSGTQLSVL.

The chain combines TRBV29-1 with TRBJ1-2; D call uncertain. The ends were cut back, 1 base at V and 4 bases at J, with 4 bases in the middle. From germline, CDR1 is SQVTM and CDR2 ANQGSEA. This CDR3 comprises 11 residues. The CDR3 here is CSVEVTYGYTF. In nucleotides, the CDR3 is TGCAGCGTTGAAGTAACCTATGGCTACACCTTC.

The chain combines TRBV7-2 with TRBJ1-2, with 7 bases identical to TRBD1. V lost 5 bases, J lost 6 bases, and 12 bases stayed unmatched. The CDR3 runs 15 residues. From germline, CDR1 is SGHTA and CDR2 FQGNSA. The CDR3 DNA sequence: TGTGCCAGCAGCGCACGACAGGGCTTTAGGAATGGCTACACCTTC. This codes for CASSARQGFRNGYTF.

The chain combines TRBV18 with TRBJ1-3; no clear D gene. CDR1 is KGHSH, CDR2 LQKENI, per germline. This CDR3 contains 16 residues. Trimming cost V 2 bases and J 0 bases, with 11 bases left between them. CDR3: CASSPATVSSGNTIYF. In DNA, the CDR3 is TGTGCCAGCTCACCAGCAACGGTCAGCTCTGGAAACACCATATATTTT.

The chain is built from TRBV6-5 and TRBJ1-2; D unresolved. The V gene lost 2 bases and the J gene lost 3 bases, with 4 bases spanning the gap. This CDR3 has 12 amino acids. CDR1 MNHEY and CDR2 SVGAGI come from the germline V gene. Written as DNA, the CDR3 is TGTGCCAGCAGTTACGGGGACTATGGCTACACCTTC. Its translation: CASSYGDYGYTF.

This chain uses TRBV5-1 with TRBJ1-5; no firm D call. The CDR3 has 13 residues. Germline V lookup: CDR1 SGHRS, CDR2 YFSETQ. Trimming removed 2 bases from V and 1 base from J, with 4 bases in between. The CDR3 region has the DNA TGCGCCAGCAGCTTAAAGAGCAATCAGCCCCAGCATTTT. Translated: CASSLKSNQPQHF.

V is TRBV5-8 and J is TRBJ1-2, with D perhaps matching TRBD1 (6 bases). Per the germline V gene, CDR1 is SGHTS and CDR2 is YDEGEE. The CDR3 covers 15 residues. V lost 4 bases, J lost 1 base, and 14 bases lay in between. The CDR3 DNA follows: TGTGCCAGCAGCAAAAACCAGGACAGTAACTATGGCTACACCTTC. Protein: CASSKNQDSNYGYTF.

The CDR3 sequence: CASREGSYEQYF. CDR3 in DNA: TGCGCCAGCAGGGAGGGTTCCTACGAGCAGTACTTC. The V and J genes are TRBV5-1 and TRBJ2-7, with a weak D call TRBD2 (6 bases). CDR1 and CDR2 from the germline V gene are SGHRS and YFSETQ. The CDR3 has 12 amino acids. The V gene lost 5 bases and the J gene lost 1 base, with 7 bases spanning the gap.

The chain couples TRBV7-3 to TRBJ2-5, with D uncertain. From germline, CDR1 is SGHTA and CDR2 FQGTGA. V was shortened by 1 base and J by 4 bases, with 7 bases between the two germline ends. The CDR3 has 13 residues. The CDR3 loop reads CASSLRPRETQYF. CDR3 in DNA: TGTGCCAGCAGCTTAAGGCCGAGAGAGACCCAGTACTTC. The whole variable domain, filled in from reference TRBV7-3 and TRBJ2-5, reads GAGVSQTPSNKVTEKGKYVELRCDPISGHTALYWYRQSLGQGPEFLIYFQGTGAADDSGLPNDRFFAVRPEGSVSTLKIQRTERGDSAVYLCASSLRPRETQYFGPGTRLLVL.